One and the same sample provided the 23 T cell receptor beta chains below, sequenced in a study of T cells in localized non-small cell lung cancer. Libraries were prepared by immunoSEQ multiplex PCR; TCRdb keeps only in-frame clonotypes and omits some of them. The table lists approximately 54,000 clones, roughly 90% of them singletons, with less than 6% in the top ten. The material sequenced was peripheral blood, taken before any cancer treatment. The receptors originated from a woman aged 40-75 years with stage I lung adenocarcinoma.

The chain employs TRBV18 and TRBJ1-1; D remains ambiguous. Trimming took 4 bases from V and 2 from J, leaving 8 bases between them. The CDR3 is made up of 13 amino acids. The germline gives CDR1 KGHSH, CDR2 LQKENI. The DNA for the CDR3 is TGTGCCAGCTCACTCTTAGCCAACACTGAAGCTTTCTTT. Translated: CASSLLANTEAFF. Full variable domain (remainder filled in from reference TRBV18 and TRBJ1-1): NAGVMQNPRHLVRRRGQEARLRCSPMKGHSHVYWYRQLPEEGLKFMVYLQKENIIDESGMPKERFSAEFPKEGPSILRIQQVVRGDSAAYFCASSLLANTEAFFGQGTRLTVV.

This clone was seen a single time. The V and J genes are TRBV5-1 and TRBJ2-3; a possible D gene is TRBD2 (5 bases). This CDR3 is built from 16 residues. V was pared by 0 bases and J by 4 bases, with 15 bases between. CDR1 is SGHRS, CDR2 YFSETQ, per germline. This chain's CDR3 is CASSLEGSRVADTQYF. The DNA for the CDR3 is TGCGCCAGCAGCTTGGAGGGCTCGAGGGTTGCAGATACGCAGTATTTT.

J is TRBJ1-5 and V is TRBV7-6; 7 bases fit TRBD1. The CDR3 length is 15 residues. Germline trimming cut 1 base from V and 7 bases from J; bases unmatched to any gene: 7. The germline CDR1 and CDR2 sequences are SGHVS and FNYEAQ. CDR3 protein: CASSLGAQGGQPQHF. CDR3 nucleotide sequence: TGTGCCAGCAGCTTAGGGGCGCAGGGGGGCCAGCCCCAGCATTTT.

This clone was seen only once. J is TRBJ2-3 and V is TRBV4-3, with D uncertain. V was clipped by 0 bases and J by 0 bases, with 7 bases between them. The CDR3 totals 15 residues. In germline, CDR1 is LGHNA, CDR2 YSLEER. CDR3 region: CASSQDRLSTDTQYF. In DNA form, the CDR3 reads TGCGCCAGCAGCCAAGATAGGCTAAGCACAGATACGCAGTATTTT.

The chain recombines TRBV7-5 with TRBJ2-7; the D segment call TRBD2 is taken from the table without a DNA check. TRBV7-5 is a pseudogene. The CDR3 runs 16 residues. CDR3 DNA: TGTGCCAGAAGCCTACCTGGTGGGAGGTTTACCTACGAGCAGTACTTC. Protein product: CARSLPGGRFTYEQYF.

In its sample, this clone was seen once. CDR3 sequence (DNA): TGCAGCGTTGAAGATAACAGGGGAAGGCTTGGCTACACCTTC. Its translation: CSVEDNRGRLGYTF. The chain has TRBV29-1 and TRBJ1-2, with 7 positions matching TRBD1. The CDR3 spans 14 residues. J was trimmed by 7 bases and V by 0 bases; bases with no gene match: 8. Germline-derived CDR1 and CDR2 are SQVTM and ANQGSEA.

The rearrangement joins TRBV2 to TRBJ2-1; 13 nucleotides align to TRBD2. Per the germline V gene, CDR1 is SNHLY and CDR2 is FYNNEI. V was pared by 7 bases and J by 15 bases, with 12 bases of the junction left unmatched. The CDR3 has 14 amino acids. In nucleotides, the CDR3 is TGTGCCAGCAACACCGGGACTAGCGGGGCCCCTTGGTTCTTC. This encodes CASNTGTSGAPWFF.

The genes are TRBV29-1 and TRBJ2-3; 7 nucleotides line up with TRBD2. In germline, CDR1 is SQVTM, CDR2 ANQGSEA. V lost 1 base, J lost 5 bases, and 6 bases stayed unmatched. This CDR3 spans 14 amino acids. DNA of the CDR3: TGCAGCGTTGAAGCTGTAGCTAGCGGAGATACGCAGTATTTT. Amino acid sequence: CSVEAVASGDTQYF.

This clone was detected only once. CDR3 protein: CASSFGLAGGNEQFF. CDR3 nucleotide sequence: TGCGCCAGCAGCTTTGGACTAGCGGGGGGGAATGAGCAGTTCTTC. This chain uses TRBV5-1 with TRBJ2-1; 15 nucleotides line up with TRBD2. V gave up 2 bases and J gave up 7 bases; unmatched junction bases: 1. Germline V gives CDR1 SGHRS, CDR2 YFSETQ. The CDR3 consists of 15 residues.

CDR3 residues: CASSFSLSGTRNEQFF. As DNA, the CDR3 is TGTGCCAGCAGCTTCAGCCTTTCCGGGACTAGAAATGAGCAGTTCTTC. The chain recombines TRBV7-2 with TRBJ2-1; TRBD2 matches 8 bases. The CDR3 has 16 residues. Germline-derived CDR1 and CDR2 are SGHTA and FQGNSA. V was clipped by 3 bases and J by 7 bases; unmatched bases: 11.

The rearrangement uses TRBV30 and TRBJ1-1, with D tentatively TRBD1 (6 bases). The CDR3 has 12 amino acids. Trimming stripped 2 bases from V and 5 bases from J, with 9 bases between. Germline loops: CDR1 GTSNPN, CDR2 SVGIG (reference sequence). For the CDR3, the DNA is TGTGCCTGGAGTCAGAGGGGGACTGAAGCTTTCTTT. As protein: CAWSQRGTEAFF. Variable domain in full (rest from reference TRBV30 and TRBJ1-1): SQTIHQWPATLVQPVGSPLSLECTVEGTSNPNLYWYRQAAGRGLQLLFYSVGIGQISSEVPQNLSASRPQDRQFILSSKKLLLSDSGFYLCAWSQRGTEAFFGQGTRLTVV.

This clone showed up just once. The chain employs TRBV4-3 and TRBJ2-3; the D is unclear. Germline V gene sequence: CDR1 LGHNA, CDR2 YSLEER. The CDR3 is 15 amino acids. Trimming pared 0 bases from V and 0 bases from J, leaving 7 bases between. The CDR3 region is CASSQDSPSTDTQYF. The CDR3 bases are TGCGCCAGCAGCCAAGACAGTCCAAGCACAGATACGCAGTATTTT.

DNA of the CDR3: TGTGCCAGCAGCTTGATCCACACCTCGGGTGAGCAGTTCTTC. This codes for CASSLIHTSGEQFF. The chain couples TRBV5-4 to TRBJ2-1; unclear D gene. Trimming shortened V by 1 base and J by 9 bases, and 14 bases separated the two germline ends. Germline values: CDR1 SGHNT, CDR2 YYREEE (reference sequence). This CDR3 comprises 14 residues.

The chain combines TRBV4-1 with TRBJ1-2, with 7 bases aligning to TRBD1. Trimming took 4 bases from V and 4 from J; bases not matched to a gene: 9. Germline CDR1 reads MGHRA; CDR2 reads YSYEKL. This CDR3 has 15 residues. The CDR3 protein is CASSPGQEFSYGYTF. CDR3 nucleotides: TGCGCCAGCAGCCCCGGACAGGAATTCTCCTATGGCTACACCTTC.

The V gene is TRBV2, the J gene TRBJ1-2; 10 nucleotides match TRBD1. V was pared by 6 bases and J by 7 bases, with 5 bases of the junction left unmatched. Germline CDR1 reads SNHLY; CDR2 reads FYNNEI. The CDR3 is 13 residues long. The CDR3 DNA follows: TGTGCCAGCAGAAGACAGGGGGCGACTGGCTACACCTTC. Translating it yields CASRRQGATGYTF.

CDR3 in amino acids: CASKSDLSSTDTQYF. CDR3 nucleotide sequence: TGTGCCAGCAAGTCGGACTTATCTAGCACAGATACGCAGTATTTT. This chain joins TRBV2 and TRBJ2-3; D is possibly TRBD2 (5 bases). This CDR3 contains 15 residues. Germline CDR1 and CDR2: SNHLY and FYNNEI. Trimming cost V 7 bases and J 0 bases, with 14 bases left between them.

The chain is built from TRBV28 and TRBJ1-2; perhaps TRBD1 as D (6 bases). The CDR3 length is 18 residues. V was pared by 2 bases and J by 4 bases, with 23 bases between. CDR1 and CDR2 from the germline V gene are MDHEN and SYDVKM. The CDR3 is CASSLPPEGGGTSYGYTF. CDR3 in DNA: TGTGCCAGCAGTTTACCCCCTGAAGGGGGGGGAACCAGCTATGGCTACACCTTC.

The V call is TRBV28, the J call TRBJ1-2, with D uncertain. Germline-derived CDR1 and CDR2 are MDHEN and SYDVKM. Trimming removed 8 bases at V and 7 bases at J, with 20 bases between. The CDR3 extends over 14 amino acids. The CDR3 DNA reads TGTGCCAGCGACCCTGGGAGCCCTCGGAGTGGCTACACCTTC. This sequence encodes CASDPGSPRSGYTF.

The V gene is TRBV21-1, the J gene TRBJ1-2; TRBD1 is taken as the D call from the table, unchecked against the DNA. TRBV21-1 is designated a pseudogene. This CDR3 is 16 amino acids long. The CDR3: CASSEGVPGFVCGYTF. The CDR3 DNA sequence: TGTGCCAGCAGCGAGGGGGTACCGGGGTTCGTGTGTGGCTACACCTTC.

The rearrangement links TRBV6-5 to TRBJ1-2; TRBD1 is a possible D gene (5 bases). There are 12 residues in the CDR3. CDR1 and CDR2 (germline): MNHEY, SVGAGI. The V end lost 4 bases, the J end lost 5 bases, and 8 bases lay between the germline ends. For the CDR3, the DNA is TGTGCCAGCAGTTCCCGACAGTATGGCTACACCTTC. Protein sequence: CASSSRQYGYTF.

The rearrangement links TRBV19 to TRBJ2-5; TRBD2 aligns across 8 bases. CDR1 and CDR2 from the germline V gene are LNHDA and SQIVND (reference sequence). The CDR3 runs to 15 residues. The V segment lost 4 bases and the J segment 1 base; nucleotides outside the gene matches: 5. Here the CDR3 DNA reads TGTGCCAGTAGTACGGTAGCGGGGCCCCAAGAGACCCAGTACTTC. Its protein is CASSTVAGPQETQYF.

The V gene is TRBV6-1, the J gene TRBJ1-3, with D maybe TRBD1 (5 bases). This CDR3 has 14 amino acids. Germline CDR1 MNHNS, CDR2 SASEGT. The V gene lost 6 bases and the J gene lost 4 bases, with 13 bases spanning the gap. The CDR3 region has the DNA TGTGCCAGCAGGACCGGAGGGGAGGGAAACACCATATATTTT. This gives the protein CASRTGGEGNTIYF.

The V call is TRBV11-2, the J call TRBJ1-1; no definite D call. This CDR3 contains 13 residues. The germline CDR1 and CDR2 sequences are SGHAT and FQNNGV. Deletions cut 2 bases from V and 1 base from J, with 5 bases between. The CDR3 nucleotides are TGTGCCAGCAGCTTAAAGGGGAACACTGAAGCTTTCTTT. This gives the protein CASSLKGNTEAFF. The full variable domain, with the rest looked up from reference TRBV11-2 and TRBJ1-1, is EAGVAQSPRYKIIEKRQSVAFWCNPISGHATLYWYQQILGQGPKLLIQFQNNGVVDDSQLPKDRFSAERLKGVDSTLKIQPAKLEDSAVYLCASSLKGNTEAFFGQGTRLTVV.